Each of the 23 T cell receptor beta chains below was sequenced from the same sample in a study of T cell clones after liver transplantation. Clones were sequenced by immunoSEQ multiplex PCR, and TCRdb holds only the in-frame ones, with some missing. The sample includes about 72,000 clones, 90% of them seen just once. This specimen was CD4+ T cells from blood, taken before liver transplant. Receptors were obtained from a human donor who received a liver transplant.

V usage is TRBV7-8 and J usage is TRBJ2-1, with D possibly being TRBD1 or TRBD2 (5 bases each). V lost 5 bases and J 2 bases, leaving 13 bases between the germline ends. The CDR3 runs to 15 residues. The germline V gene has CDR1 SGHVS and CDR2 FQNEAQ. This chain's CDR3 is CASSPRDGTYNEQFF. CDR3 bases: TGTGCCAGCAGCCCACGGGACGGAACCTACAATGAGCAGTTCTTC.

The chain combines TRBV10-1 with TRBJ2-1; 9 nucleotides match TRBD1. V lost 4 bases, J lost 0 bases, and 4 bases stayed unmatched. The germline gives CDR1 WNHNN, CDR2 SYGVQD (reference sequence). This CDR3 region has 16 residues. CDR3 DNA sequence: TGCGCCAGCAGTGGTGGACAGGGGCGCTCCTACAATGAGCAGTTCTTC. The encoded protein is CASSGGQGRSYNEQFF.

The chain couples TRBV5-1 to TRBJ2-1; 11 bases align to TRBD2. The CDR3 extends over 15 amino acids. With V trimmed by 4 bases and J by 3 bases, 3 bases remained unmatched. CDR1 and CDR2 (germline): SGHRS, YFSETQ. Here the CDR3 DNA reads TGCGCCAGCAGCACGGGACTAGCGGACTACAATGAGCAGTTCTTC. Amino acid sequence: CASSTGLADYNEQFF.

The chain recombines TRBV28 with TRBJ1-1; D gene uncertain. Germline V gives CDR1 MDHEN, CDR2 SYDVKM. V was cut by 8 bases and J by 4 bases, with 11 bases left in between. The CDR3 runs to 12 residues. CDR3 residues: CASGMALTEAFF. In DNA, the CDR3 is TGTGCCAGCGGGATGGCCCTCACTGAAGCTTTCTTT. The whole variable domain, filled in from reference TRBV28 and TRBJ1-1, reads DVKVTQSSRYLVKRTGEKVFLECVQDMDHENMFWYRQDPGLGLRLIYFSYDVKMKEKGDIPEGYSVSREKKERFSLILESASTNQTSMYLCASGMALTEAFFGQGTRLTVV.

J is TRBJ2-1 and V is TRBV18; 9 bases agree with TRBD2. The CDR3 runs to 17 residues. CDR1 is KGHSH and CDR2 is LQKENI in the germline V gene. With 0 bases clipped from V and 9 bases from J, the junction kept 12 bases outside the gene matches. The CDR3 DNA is TGTGCCAGCTCACCACCGAATACCGGGACTAGCACCTTTGAGCAGTTCTTC. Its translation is CASSPPNTGTSTFEQFF.

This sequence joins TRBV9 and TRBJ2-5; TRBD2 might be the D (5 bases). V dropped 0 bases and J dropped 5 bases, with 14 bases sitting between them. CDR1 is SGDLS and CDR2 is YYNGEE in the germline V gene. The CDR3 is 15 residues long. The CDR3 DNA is TGTGCCAGCAGCGTAGGCCTAGCACGGGCGGAGACCCAGTACTTC. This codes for CASSVGLARAETQYF.

The CDR3 protein is CASSSGRSYEQYF. CDR3 bases: TGTGCCAGCAGTTCCGGGCGCTCCTACGAGCAGTACTTC. The rearrangement links TRBV2 to TRBJ2-7, with no clear D. The CDR3 length is 13 residues. Germline values: CDR1 SNHLY, CDR2 FYNNEI. The V end lost 5 bases, the J end lost 0 bases, and 8 bases lay between the germline ends. The whole variable domain, remainder taken from reference TRBV2 and TRBJ2-7, is EPEVTQTPSHQVTQMGQEVILRCVPISNHLYFYWYRQILGQKVEFLVSFYNNEISEKSEIFDDQFSVERPDGSNFTLKIRSTKLEDSAMYFCASSSGRSYEQYFGPGTRLTVT.

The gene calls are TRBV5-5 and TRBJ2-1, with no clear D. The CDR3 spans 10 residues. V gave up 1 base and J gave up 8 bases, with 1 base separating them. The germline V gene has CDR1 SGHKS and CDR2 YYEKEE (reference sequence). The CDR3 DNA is TGTGCCAGCAGCTTGTATGAGCAGTTCTTC. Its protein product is CASSLYEQFF.

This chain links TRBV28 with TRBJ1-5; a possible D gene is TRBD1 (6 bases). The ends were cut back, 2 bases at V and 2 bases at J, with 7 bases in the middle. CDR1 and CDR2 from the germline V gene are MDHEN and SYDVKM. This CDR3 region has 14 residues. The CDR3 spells CASSLAGGNQPQHF. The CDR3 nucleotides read TGTGCCAGCAGTTTAGCAGGGGGCAATCAGCCCCAGCATTTT.

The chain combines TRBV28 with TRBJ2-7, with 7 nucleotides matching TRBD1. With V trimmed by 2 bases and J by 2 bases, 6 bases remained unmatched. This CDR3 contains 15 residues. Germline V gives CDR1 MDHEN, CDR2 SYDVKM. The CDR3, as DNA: TGTGCCAGCAGTTTAGGGTGGCAGGGGGCCTACGAGCAGTACTTC. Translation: CASSLGWQGAYEQYF.

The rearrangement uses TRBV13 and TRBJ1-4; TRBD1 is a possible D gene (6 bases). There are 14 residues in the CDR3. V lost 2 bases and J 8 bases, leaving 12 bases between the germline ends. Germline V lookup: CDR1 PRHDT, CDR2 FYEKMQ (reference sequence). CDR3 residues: CASSLFRGEEKLFF. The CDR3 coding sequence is TGTGCCAGCAGCTTATTTAGGGGGGAGGAAAAACTGTTTTTT.

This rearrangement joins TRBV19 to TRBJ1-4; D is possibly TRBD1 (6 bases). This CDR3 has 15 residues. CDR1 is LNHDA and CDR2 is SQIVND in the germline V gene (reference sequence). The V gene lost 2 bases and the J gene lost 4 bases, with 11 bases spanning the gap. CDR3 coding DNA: TGTGCCAGTAGTATACCGACAGGCTTTAATGAAAAACTGTTTTTT. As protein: CASSIPTGFNEKLFF.

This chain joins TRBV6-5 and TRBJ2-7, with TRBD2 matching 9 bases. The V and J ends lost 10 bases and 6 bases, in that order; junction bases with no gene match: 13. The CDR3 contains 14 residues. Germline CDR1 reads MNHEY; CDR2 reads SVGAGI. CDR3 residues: CATKSGLASREQYF. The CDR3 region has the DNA TGTGCCACCAAATCCGGACTAGCGTCCCGCGAGCAGTACTTC.

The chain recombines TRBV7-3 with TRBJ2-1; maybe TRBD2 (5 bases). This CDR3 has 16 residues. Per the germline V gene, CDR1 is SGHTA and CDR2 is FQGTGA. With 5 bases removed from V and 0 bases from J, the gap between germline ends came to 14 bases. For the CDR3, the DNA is TGTGCCAGCAGCCTCCAAACTGGGAGCTCCTACAATGAGCAGTTCTTC. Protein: CASSLQTGSSYNEQFF.

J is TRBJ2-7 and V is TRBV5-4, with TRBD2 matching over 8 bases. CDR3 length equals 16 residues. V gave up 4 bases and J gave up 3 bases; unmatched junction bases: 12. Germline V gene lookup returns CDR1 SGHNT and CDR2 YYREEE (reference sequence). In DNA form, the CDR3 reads TGTGCCAGCAGCCCCACGGGCACTAGCGGTCTCTACGAGCAGTACTTC. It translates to CASSPTGTSGLYEQYF. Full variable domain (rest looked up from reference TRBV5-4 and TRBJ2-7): ETGVTQSPTHLIKTRGQQVTLRCSSQSGHNTVSWYQQALGQGPQFIFQYYREEENGRGNFPPRFSGLQFPNYSSELNVNALELDDSALYLCASSPTGTSGLYEQYFGPGTRLTVT.

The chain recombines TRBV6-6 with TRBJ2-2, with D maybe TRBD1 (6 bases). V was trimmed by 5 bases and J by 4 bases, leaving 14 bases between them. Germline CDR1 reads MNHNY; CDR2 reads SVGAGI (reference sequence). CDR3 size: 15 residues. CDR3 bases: TGTGCCAGCAGTCCACAGGGTTTGGTCACCGGGGAGCTGTTTTTT. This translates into CASSPQGLVTGELFF.

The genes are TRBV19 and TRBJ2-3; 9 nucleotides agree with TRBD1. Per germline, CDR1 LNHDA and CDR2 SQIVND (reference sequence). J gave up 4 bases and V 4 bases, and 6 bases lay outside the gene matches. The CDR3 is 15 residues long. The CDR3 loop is CASSTGQGWADTQYF. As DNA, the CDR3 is TGTGCCAGTAGTACGGGACAGGGCTGGGCAGATACGCAGTATTTT. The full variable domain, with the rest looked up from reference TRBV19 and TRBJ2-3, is DGGITQSPKYLFRKEGQNVTLSCEQNLNHDAMYWYRQDPGQGLRLIYYSQIVNDFQKGDIAEGYSVSREKKESFPLTVTSAQKNPTAFYLCASSTGQGWADTQYFGPGTRLTVL.

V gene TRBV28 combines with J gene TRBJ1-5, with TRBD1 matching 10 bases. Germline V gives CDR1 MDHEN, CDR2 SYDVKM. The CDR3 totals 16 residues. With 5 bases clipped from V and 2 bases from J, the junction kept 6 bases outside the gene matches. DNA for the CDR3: TGTGCCAGCAGTCCCTGGACAGGGGGAGGCAATCAGCCCCAGCATTTT. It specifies CASSPWTGGGNQPQHF.

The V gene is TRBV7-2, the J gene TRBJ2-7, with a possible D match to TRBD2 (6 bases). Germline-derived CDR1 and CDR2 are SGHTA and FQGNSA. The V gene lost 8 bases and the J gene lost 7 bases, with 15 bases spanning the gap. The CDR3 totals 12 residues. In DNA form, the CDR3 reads TGTGCCAGCGGGGGGATAGTCAGGGAGCAGTACTTC. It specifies CASGGIVREQYF.

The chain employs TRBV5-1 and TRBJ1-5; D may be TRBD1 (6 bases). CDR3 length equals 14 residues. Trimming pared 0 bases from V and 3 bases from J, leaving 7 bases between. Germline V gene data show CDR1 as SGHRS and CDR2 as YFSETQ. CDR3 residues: CASSLGGLNQPQHF. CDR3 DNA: TGCGCCAGCAGCTTGGGGGGGCTCAATCAGCCCCAGCATTTT.

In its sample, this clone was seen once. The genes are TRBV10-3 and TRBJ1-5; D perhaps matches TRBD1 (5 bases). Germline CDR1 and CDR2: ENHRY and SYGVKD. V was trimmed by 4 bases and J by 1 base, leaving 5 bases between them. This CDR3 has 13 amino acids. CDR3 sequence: CAISGQSNQPQHF. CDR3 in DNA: TGTGCCATCAGTGGACAGAGCAATCAGCCCCAGCATTTT.

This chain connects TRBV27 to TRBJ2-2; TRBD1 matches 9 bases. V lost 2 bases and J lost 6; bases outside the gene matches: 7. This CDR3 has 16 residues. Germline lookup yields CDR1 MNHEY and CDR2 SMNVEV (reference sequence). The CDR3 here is CASSLTGTGRPGELFF. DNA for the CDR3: TGTGCCAGCAGTTTAACCGGGACAGGGCGTCCCGGGGAGCTGTTTTTT.

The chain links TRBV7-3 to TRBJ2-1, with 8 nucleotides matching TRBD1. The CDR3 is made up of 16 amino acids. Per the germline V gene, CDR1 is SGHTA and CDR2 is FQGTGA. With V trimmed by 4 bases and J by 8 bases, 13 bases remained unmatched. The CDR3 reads CASSSTGTGLLDEQFF. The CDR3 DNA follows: TGTGCCAGCAGCTCCACCGGGACAGGCCTACTCGATGAGCAGTTCTTC.